The entry below gives a single T cell receptor beta chain sequence along with its context. No antigen is known for it. The germline CDR1 and CDR2 sequences are LNHDA and SQIVND (reference sequence). This CDR3 is 13 amino acids long. V shed 8 bases, J shed 2 bases, and the junction held 6 bases outside the gene matches. The record originates from a study of T cells after yellow fever vaccination. Background on the study: Fractions of limited cellularity were prepared by means of SMART-Seq v4 Ultra Low Input.

Broader study findings: Researchers noted that a small share of clonotypes showed up in both CD4 and CD8 compartments. Peak timing came faster in the weaker secondary response, day 5 versus 15.

Generation of TCR cDNA used 5'RACE template switching (which added a universal primer site and UMIs). TCRdb itself ran the 5' RACE reads through MiXCR, one entry per CDR3 protein. The repertoire holds around 100,000 distinct CDR3 sequences, roughly 8.4% seen once, with 25% in the top ten. The TCR sequence derives from a man under 40 who received the YFV17D yellow fever vaccine. Material: CD8+ T cells sorted from PBMCs, obtained 45 days after the yellow fever booster vaccination. The genes are TRBV19 and TRBJ2-7; 7 positions match TRBD1. CDR3 sequence reads: CASRDSAAYEQYF. The CDR3 coding sequence is TGTGCCAGTCGGGACAGTGCAGCCTACGAGCAGTACTTC.